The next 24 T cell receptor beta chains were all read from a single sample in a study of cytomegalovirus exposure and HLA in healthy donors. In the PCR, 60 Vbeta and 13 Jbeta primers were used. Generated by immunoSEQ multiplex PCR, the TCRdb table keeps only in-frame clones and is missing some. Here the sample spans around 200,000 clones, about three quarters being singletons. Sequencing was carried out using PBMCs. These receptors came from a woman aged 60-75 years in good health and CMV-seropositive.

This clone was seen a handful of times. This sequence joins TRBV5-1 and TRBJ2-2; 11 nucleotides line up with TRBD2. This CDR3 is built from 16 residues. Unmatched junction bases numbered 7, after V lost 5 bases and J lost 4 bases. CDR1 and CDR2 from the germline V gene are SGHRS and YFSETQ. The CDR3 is CASSYLAGGPTGELFF. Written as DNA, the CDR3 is TGCGCCAGCAGTTACCTAGCGGGGGGACCCACCGGGGAGCTGTTTTTT.

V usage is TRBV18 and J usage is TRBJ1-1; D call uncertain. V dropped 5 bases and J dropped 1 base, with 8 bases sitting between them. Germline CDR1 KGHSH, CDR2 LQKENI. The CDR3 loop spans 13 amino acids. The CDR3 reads CASSGRENTEAFF. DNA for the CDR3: TGTGCCAGCTCAGGTCGCGAGAACACTGAAGCTTTCTTT.

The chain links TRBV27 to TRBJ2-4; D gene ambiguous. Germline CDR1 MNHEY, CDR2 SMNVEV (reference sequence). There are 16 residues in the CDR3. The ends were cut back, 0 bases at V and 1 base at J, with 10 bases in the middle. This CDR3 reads CASSLSPPLAKNIQYF. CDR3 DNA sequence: TGTGCCAGCAGTTTATCTCCCCCCCTGGCCAAAAACATTCAGTACTTC.

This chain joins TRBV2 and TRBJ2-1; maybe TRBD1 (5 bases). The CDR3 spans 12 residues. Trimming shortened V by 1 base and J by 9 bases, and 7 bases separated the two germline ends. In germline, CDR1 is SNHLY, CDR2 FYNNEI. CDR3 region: CASSEVRVEQFF. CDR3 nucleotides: TGTGCCAGCAGTGAAGTCAGGGTTGAGCAGTTCTTC. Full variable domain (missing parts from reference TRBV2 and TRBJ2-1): EPEVTQTPSHQVTQMGQEVILRCVPISNHLYFYWYRQILGQKVEFLVSFYNNEISEKSEIFDDQFSVERPDGSNFTLKIRSTKLEDSAMYFCASSEVRVEQFFGPGTRLTVL.

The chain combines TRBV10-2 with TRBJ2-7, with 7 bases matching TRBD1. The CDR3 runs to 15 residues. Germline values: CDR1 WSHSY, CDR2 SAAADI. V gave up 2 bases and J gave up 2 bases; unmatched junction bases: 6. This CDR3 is CASSEEGQGAYEQYF. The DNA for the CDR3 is TGCGCCAGCAGTGAGGAGGGGCAGGGGGCCTACGAGCAGTACTTC.

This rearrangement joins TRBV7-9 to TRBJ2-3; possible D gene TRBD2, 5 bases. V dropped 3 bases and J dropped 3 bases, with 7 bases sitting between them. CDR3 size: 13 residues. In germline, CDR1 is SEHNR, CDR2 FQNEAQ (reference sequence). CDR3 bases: TGTGCCAGCAGCTTTTCGGGGACAGATACGCAGTATTTT. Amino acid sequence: CASSFSGTDTQYF.

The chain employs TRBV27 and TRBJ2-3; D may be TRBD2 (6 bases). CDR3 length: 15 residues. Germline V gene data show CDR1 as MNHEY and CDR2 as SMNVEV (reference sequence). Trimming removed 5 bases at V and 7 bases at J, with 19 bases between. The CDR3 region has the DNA TGTGCCAGCAGTACTGGAGACAACCGGGAGCATACGCAGTATTTT. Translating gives CASSTGDNREHTQYF.

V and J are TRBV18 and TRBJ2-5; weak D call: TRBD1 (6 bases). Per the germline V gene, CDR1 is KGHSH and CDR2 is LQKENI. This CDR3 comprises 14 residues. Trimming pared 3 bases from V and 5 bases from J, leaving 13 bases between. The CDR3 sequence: CASSPPGVRETQYF. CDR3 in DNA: TGTGCCAGCTCACCCCCAGGGGTCCGGGAGACCCAGTACTTC.

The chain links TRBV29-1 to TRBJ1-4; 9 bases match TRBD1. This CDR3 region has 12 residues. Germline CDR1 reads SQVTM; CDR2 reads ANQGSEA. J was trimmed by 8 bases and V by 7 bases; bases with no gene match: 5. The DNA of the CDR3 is TGCAGCGCCGGGACAGGGAGAGAAAAACTGTTTTTT. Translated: CSAGTGREKLFF. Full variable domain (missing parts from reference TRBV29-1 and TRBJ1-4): SAVISQKPSRDICQRGTSLTIQCQVDSQVTMMFWYRQQPGQSLTLIATANQGSEATYESGFVIDKFPISRPNLTFSTLTVSNMSPEDSSIYLCSAGTGREKLFFGSGTQLSVL.

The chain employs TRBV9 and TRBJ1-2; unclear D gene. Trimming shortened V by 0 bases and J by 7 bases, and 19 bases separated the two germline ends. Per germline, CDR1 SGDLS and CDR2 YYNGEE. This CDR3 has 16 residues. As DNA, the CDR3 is TGTGCCAGCAGCGTAGGCGGTCGGTCAGCACCTATTGGCTACACCTTC. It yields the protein CASSVGGRSAPIGYTF.

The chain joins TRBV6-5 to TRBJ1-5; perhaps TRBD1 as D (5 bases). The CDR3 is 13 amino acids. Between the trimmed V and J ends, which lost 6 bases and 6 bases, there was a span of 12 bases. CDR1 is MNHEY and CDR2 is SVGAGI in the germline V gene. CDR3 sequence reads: CASRDRGSQPQHF. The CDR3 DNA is TGTGCCAGCAGAGACCGGGGGAGTCAGCCCCAGCATTTT.

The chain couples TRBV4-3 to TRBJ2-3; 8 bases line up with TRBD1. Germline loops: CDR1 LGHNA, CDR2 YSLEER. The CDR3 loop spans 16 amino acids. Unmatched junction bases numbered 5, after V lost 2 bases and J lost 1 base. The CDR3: CASSQSQTGGTDTQYF. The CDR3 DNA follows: TGCGCCAGCAGCCAAAGCCAGACAGGGGGCACAGATACGCAGTATTTT.

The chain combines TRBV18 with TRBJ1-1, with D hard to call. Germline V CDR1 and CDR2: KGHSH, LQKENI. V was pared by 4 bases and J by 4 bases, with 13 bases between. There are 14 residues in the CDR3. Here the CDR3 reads CASSREGRLTEAFF. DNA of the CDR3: TGTGCCAGCTCACGGGAGGGCAGACTCACTGAAGCTTTCTTT.

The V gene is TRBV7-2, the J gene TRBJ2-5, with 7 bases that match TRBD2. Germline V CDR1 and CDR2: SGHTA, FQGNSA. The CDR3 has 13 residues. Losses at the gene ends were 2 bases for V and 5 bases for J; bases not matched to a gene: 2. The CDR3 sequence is CASSLWGGETQYF. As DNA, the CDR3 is TGTGCCAGCAGCTTATGGGGAGGGGAGACCCAGTACTTC.

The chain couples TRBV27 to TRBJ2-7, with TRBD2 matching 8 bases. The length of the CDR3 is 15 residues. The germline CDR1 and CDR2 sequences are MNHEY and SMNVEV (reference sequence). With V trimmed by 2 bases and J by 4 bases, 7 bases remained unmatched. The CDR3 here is CASSLEGLAWYEQYF. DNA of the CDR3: TGTGCCAGCAGTTTAGAAGGACTAGCTTGGTACGAGCAGTACTTC.

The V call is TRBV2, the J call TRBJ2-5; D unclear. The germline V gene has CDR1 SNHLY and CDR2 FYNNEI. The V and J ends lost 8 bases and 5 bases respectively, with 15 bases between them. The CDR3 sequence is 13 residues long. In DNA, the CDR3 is TGTGCCAGCGGAAAAGTGACGGGTGAGACCCAGTACTTC. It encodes CASGKVTGETQYF.

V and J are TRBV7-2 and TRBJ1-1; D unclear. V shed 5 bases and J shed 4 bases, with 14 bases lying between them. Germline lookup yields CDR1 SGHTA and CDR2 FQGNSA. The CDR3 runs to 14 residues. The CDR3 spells CASSPRSRGTEAFF. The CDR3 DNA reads TGTGCCAGCAGCCCCCGGAGCCGGGGCACTGAAGCTTTCTTT. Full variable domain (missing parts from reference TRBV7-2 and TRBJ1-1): GAGVSQSPSNKVTEKGKDVELRCDPISGHTALYWYRQSLGQGLEFLIYFQGNSAPDKSGLPSDRFSAERTGGSVSTLTIQRTQQEDSAVYLCASSPRSRGTEAFFGQGTRLTVV.

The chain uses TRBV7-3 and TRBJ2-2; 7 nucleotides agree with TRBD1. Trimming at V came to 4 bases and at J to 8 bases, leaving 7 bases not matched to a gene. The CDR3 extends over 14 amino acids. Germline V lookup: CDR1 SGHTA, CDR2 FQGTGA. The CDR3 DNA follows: TGTGCCAGCAGCTCGTTACAGGGGACGGGGGAGCTGTTTTTT. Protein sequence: CASSSLQGTGELFF.

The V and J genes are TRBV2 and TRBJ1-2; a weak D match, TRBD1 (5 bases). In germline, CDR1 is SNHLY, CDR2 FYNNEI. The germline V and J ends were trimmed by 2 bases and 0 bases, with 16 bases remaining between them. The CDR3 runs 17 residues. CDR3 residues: CASSERGRQITNYGYTF. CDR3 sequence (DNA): TGTGCCAGCAGTGAAAGGGGTCGACAGATCACTAACTATGGCTACACCTTC.

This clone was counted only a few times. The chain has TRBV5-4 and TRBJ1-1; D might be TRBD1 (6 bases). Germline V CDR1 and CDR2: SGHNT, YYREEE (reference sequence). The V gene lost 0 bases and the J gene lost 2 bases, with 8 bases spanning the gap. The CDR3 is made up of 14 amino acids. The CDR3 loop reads CASSLAGGNTEAFF. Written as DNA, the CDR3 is TGTGCCAGCAGCTTGGCTGGGGGCAACACTGAAGCTTTCTTT.

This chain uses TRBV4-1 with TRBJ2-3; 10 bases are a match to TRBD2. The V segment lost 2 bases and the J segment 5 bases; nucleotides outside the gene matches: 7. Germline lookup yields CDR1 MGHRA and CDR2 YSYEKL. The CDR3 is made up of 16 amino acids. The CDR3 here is CASSQTGTSVRDTQYF. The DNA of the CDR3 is TGCGCCAGCAGCCAAACCGGGACTAGCGTGAGAGATACGCAGTATTTT.

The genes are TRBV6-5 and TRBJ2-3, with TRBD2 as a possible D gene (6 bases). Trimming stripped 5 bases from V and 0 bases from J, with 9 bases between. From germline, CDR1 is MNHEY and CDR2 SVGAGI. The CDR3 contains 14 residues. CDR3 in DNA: TGTGCCAGCAGTGAACTAGCTAGCACAGATACGCAGTATTTT. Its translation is CASSELASTDTQYF.

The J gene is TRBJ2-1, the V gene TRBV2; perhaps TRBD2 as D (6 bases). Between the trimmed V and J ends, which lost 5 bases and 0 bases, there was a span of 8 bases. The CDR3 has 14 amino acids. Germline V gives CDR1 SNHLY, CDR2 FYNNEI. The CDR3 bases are TGTGCCAGCAGTAGCGGGTCCTCCTACAATGAGCAGTTCTTC. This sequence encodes CASSSGSSYNEQFF.

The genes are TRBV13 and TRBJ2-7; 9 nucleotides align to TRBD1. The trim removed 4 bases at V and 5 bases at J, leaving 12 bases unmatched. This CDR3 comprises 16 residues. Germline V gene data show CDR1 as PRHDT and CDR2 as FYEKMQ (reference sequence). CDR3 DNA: TGTGCCAGCAGCTCCCGGACAGGGGCCCGGGGTGACGAGCAGTACTTC. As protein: CASSSRTGARGDEQYF.